This T cell receptor beta chain was identified in a study of T cells after yellow fever vaccination. Points from the study as a whole: In post-booster samples, most primary-vaccination clones reappeared (approximately 96% CD4, about 91% CD8). Though weaker, the secondary response peaked faster, on day 5 versus 15.

On this clonotype itself: The antigen is undetermined.

The CDR3 totals 14 residues. V shed 7 bases and J 7 bases; nucleotides not matched to a gene: 11. The germline gives CDR1 MNHNS, CDR2 SASEGT. MiXCR, applied by TCRdb to the 5' RACE reads, yields one record per CDR3 protein. Here the sample spans about 320,000 distinct CDR3 sequences, about 10% being singletons. The J gene is TRBJ2-5, the V gene TRBV6-1; 8 bases are shared with TRBD2. The sequence was obtained from a man aged 18 to 29 who received the YFV17D yellow fever vaccine. Sequences were derived from CD4+ T cells sorted from PBMCs, sampled 45 days after the yellow fever booster vaccination. CDR3 in amino acids: CASTPAGVVVTQYF. The CDR3 DNA reads TGTGCCAGCACCCCAGCGGGGGTCGTTGTGACCCAGTACTTC.